This TCR beta chain emerged from a study of cytomegalovirus exposure and HLA in healthy donors. V was clipped by 3 bases and J by 5 bases; unmatched bases: 4. CDR1 is LGHNA and CDR2 is YNFKEQ in the germline V gene. This CDR3 region has 14 residues. TCRdb keeps only in-frame clones here, not all; method: immunoSEQ multiplex PCR. Among approximately 150,000 clones listed, 85% were seen once. This clonotype was obtained from a man aged 25-45 years in good health and CMV-seropositive. The chain joins TRBV4-2 to TRBJ1-1, with 9 bases identical to TRBD1. Sequencing used PBMCs. The CDR3 is CASSQTGGRTEAFF. CDR3 bases: TGTGCCAGCAGCCAGACAGGGGGGAGGACTGAAGCTTTCTTT.